This T cell receptor beta chain was found in a study of CD8+ T cells in alopecia areata (dated by TCRdb to 2017 to 2018). As for the study more broadly: Female C3H/HeJ recipients, roughly 6-10 weeks old, were grafted with skin from C3H/HeJ donors with spontaneous alopecia (about 6-12 months old). High-throughput TCRbeta sequencing was used to examine T cell clonal expansion in alopecia areata in both the C3H/HeJ mouse model and human patients. Human TCRbeta sequencing covered scalp tissue and sorted CD4+ and CD8+ peripheral blood T cells from patchy and totalis/universalis alopecia areata patients and healthy controls. Scalp clonality was compared across normal scalp (n=4), patchy alopecia areata scalp (n=8), and alopecia totalis/universalis scalp (n=8). RNA was obtained with the PAXgene miRNA kit for fixed scalp, the miRNeasy kit for PBMCs, and the RNeasy kit for mouse skin. immunoSEQ multiplex PCR using 35 Vbeta forward primers and 13 Jbeta reverse primers was used to amplify TCRbeta CDR3 regions.

Pooled mouse cutaneous lymph node cells were stained for CD4, CD8alpha, NKG2D, NKG2ACE and other markers, then sorted on a BD Influx. What the authors observed across the whole study: TCR sequences shared between patients were less clear than in mice, possibly partly because of HLA diversity in the patient population. Resident alphabeta T cells in normal human skin are also sequenced, complicating scalp TCR repertoire analysis, unlike mouse skin dominated by gammadelta T cells. Lesional scalp, especially in alopecia totalis/universalis, showed higher clonality and more expanded CD8+ clones than normal scalp, suggesting antigenic drive.

Only a few counts were recorded for this clone. Its recognized antigen is unknown. With a mouse as the source, gene names and germline sequences are drawn from the mouse. Sequencing ends 4 residues short of the CDR3 end; the germline J gene provides the rest. The method behind the library was the immunoSEQ multiplex PCR assay. For TCR sequencing, RNA was extracted from every sample and reverse transcribed into cDNA to serve as template. First-strand cDNA was synthesized using SuperScript III with a 2:1 mix of oligo-dT and random hexamers. A synthetic immune receptor repertoire was used to gauge amplification bias, and whatever bias remained was removed computationally. Sequencing of the libraries was done on Illumina HiSeq with 60 bp reads that cover the CDR3, reading from J toward V. In the paper's pipeline: Raw reads were preprocessed to remove errors, and CDR3 was defined according to IMGT conventions as the region from the conserved cysteine to phenylalanine. Clonality was computed by normalizing Shannon entropy by log2 of the number of productive unique TCRs and subtracting the result from 1. Whether scalp clones were CD4 or CD8 was inferred by matching scalp TCRbeta sequences against CD4 and CD8 repertoires sorted from blood. TCRdb took this table from immuneACCESS and kept in-frame rearrangements with V and J called. Such tables lack part of the clones; where checked against another copy, unresolved V genes explain under half of the gap, and the rest is unexplained. That table is the source of V, J and clone size, and D and trimming were worked out from the DNA. Here the sample lists roughly 260,000 clones, none seen once only. The ten biggest clones cover 0.9% to 1.5% of the sample.

From cysteine to phenylalanine, the CDR3 is 17 amino acids long. Part of the CDR3 DNA is given, 39 bases translated from base 1. The germline V gene (reference sequence) gives CDR1 as NSQYPW and CDR2 as LRSPGD. Here V drops 0 bases and J drops 1 base, and the junction holds 5 bases not matched to any gene. The receptor's source is a C3H/HeJ mouse with alopecia areata. The MHC haplotype carried by mice of this strain is H2-k. The rearrangement combines TRBV1 with TRBJ2-3, and TRBD2 aligns with 9 junction nucleotides. The specimen was CD4+ T cells sorted from a lymph node. The CDR3 bases that were read are TGCACCTGCAGTGCAGATTACTGGGGGGAGGGTGCAGAA. Its protein product is CTCSADYWGEGAE. The entire CDR3 reads CTCSADYWGEGAETLYF.